Listed below are T cell receptor beta chains from one sample, sequenced in a study of CD8 T cells in Susac syndrome. MiXCR, run by TCRdb on the immunoSEQ multiplex PCR reads, gives a single entry per CDR3 protein. The sample shows 160,000 or so distinct CDR3 sequences, around 95% of them seen only once. Sequences were obtained from CD4+ T cells from PBMCs. These receptors originate from a human donor with Susac syndrome. The CDR3 runs from the conserved cysteine through the conserved F or W. A D gene is named only where the DNA matches it firmly. Some rows mark clone size as missing; the rest say once, few, many or name a class of expanded clone.

j_call d_call clone_size v_call cdr3_nt cdr3_aa
TRBJ1-5 NA NA TRBV10-3 TGTGCCATCAGTGAGTCGGCCTTATCAGGGAGGAATCAGCCCCAGCATTTT CAISESALSGRNQPQHF
TRBJ2-7 TRBD2 NA TRBV7-3 TGTGCCAGCAGATTCAGCGGGAGCTCCTACGAGCAGTACTTC CASRFSGSSYEQYF
TRBJ2-3 NA NA TRBV20-1 TGCAGTGCCGAAGGGATTCAGGGGAATACGCAGTATTTT CSAEGIQGNTQYF
TRBJ1-5 NA NA TRBV6-2/TRBV6-3 TGTGCCAGCAGTTACGTCGGGGCCCAGCCCCAGCATTTT CASSYVGAQPQHF
TRBJ2-7 NA few TRBV18 TGTGCCAGCTCACCGTCGCTTGGCTACGAGCAGTACTTC CASSPSLGYEQYF
TRBJ1-1 TRBD1 NA TRBV15 TGTGCCACCAGGGGAGGGACAGCTAACACTGAAGCTTTCTTT CATRGGTANTEAFF
TRBJ1-5 NA NA TRBV12-3/TRBV12-4 TGTGCCAGCAGTTTAGTACAGGTGGGTCAGCCCCAGCATTTT CASSLVQVGQPQHF
TRBJ2-1 NA NA TRBV15 TGTGCCACCAGCATAGATTCCAGGGGCTACAATGAGCAGTTCTTC CATSIDSRGYNEQFF
TRBJ2-7 TRBD1 NA TRBV5-1 TGCGCCAGCAGCTCAGGGACAGGGGGTAGGAACGAGCAGTACTTC CASSSGTGGRNEQYF
TRBJ2-3 NA NA TRBV29-1 TGCAGCGTTGACGAGCGGCGCACAGATACGCAGTATTTT CSVDERRTDTQYF
TRBJ1-1 NA NA TRBV12-3/TRBV12-4 TGTGCCAGCACCCTATTGGGGGCGGCTTTCTTT CASTLLGAAFF
TRBJ2-7 NA NA TRBV7-9 TGTGCCAGCACCTCTCCCGGGTCTGCCTACGAGCAGTACTTC CASTSPGSAYEQYF
TRBJ2-7 TRBD1 NA TRBV3-1 TGTGCCAGCAGTCCGACAGGGTCGGGCGAGCAGTACTTC CASSPTGSGEQYF
TRBJ2-5 NA NA TRBV19 TGTGCCAGTAGTACCCTGGGGGAGACCCAGTACTTC CASSTLGETQYF
TRBJ1-2 TRBD1 NA TRBV12-3/TRBV12-4 TGTGCCAGCAGGGGACAGGGGACCTATGGCTACACCTTC CASRGQGTYGYTF
TRBJ1-1 NA NA TRBV5-1 TGCGCCAGCCGGCAGGGGCCCATGAACACTGAAGCTTTCTTT CASRQGPMNTEAFF
TRBJ2-6 NA NA TRBV5-1 TGCGCCAGCAGCGAGTTGGGCCCTGGGGCCAACGTCCTGACTTTC CASSELGPGANVLTF
TRBJ2-3 TRBD1 NA TRBV4-3 TGCGCCAGCAGCCAAGACGGGACAGCTATAGATACGCAGTATTTT CASSQDGTAIDTQYF
TRBJ2-7 NA NA TRBV7-3 TGTGCCAGCAGCAAGGGTTTTGACCCTACCTACGAGCAGTACTTC CASSKGFDPTYEQYF
TRBJ2-5 NA NA TRBV25-1 TGTGCCAGCAGCGGACCTCGGACCCAGTACTTC CASSGPRTQYF
TRBJ2-5 NA NA TRBV29-1 TGCAGCGTCCTTGGGGTCGGGGAGACCCAGTACTTC CSVLGVGETQYF
TRBJ2-2 NA NA TRBV20-1 TGCAGTGCACGCAATCCCTCCGAAGTGGGCGCGACCGGGGAGCTGTTTTTT CSARNPSEVGATGELFF
TRBJ2-7 TRBD1 NA TRBV2 TGTGCCAGCAGTATCGGGACAGGATCCCACGAGCAGTACTTC CASSIGTGSHEQYF
TRBJ2-3 TRBD2 NA TRBV7-3 TGTGCCAGCAGCTCAGGGACTAGCGGGGATACGCAGTATTTT CASSSGTSGDTQYF
TRBJ1-1 NA NA TRBV29-1 TGCAGCGTTGTCAGGAACACTGAAGCTTTCTTT CSVVRNTEAFF
TRBJ2-7 TRBD2 NA TRBV3-1 TGTGCCAGCAGCGCGGGACTAGCCTACGAGCAGTACTTC CASSAGLAYEQYF
TRBJ2-4 NA NA TRBV27 TGTGCCAGCAGCGAGACTATAGCCAAAAACATTCAGTACTTC CASSETIAKNIQYF
TRBJ2-7 NA NA TRBV21-1 TGTGCCAGCAGCAAAGCGTACGAGCAGTACTTC CASSKAYEQYF
TRBJ2-1 NA NA TRBV24-1 TGTGCCACCAGTGCTCCGGGACGGGATGAGCAGTTCTTC CATSAPGRDEQFF
TRBJ1-3 NA NA TRBV29-1 TGCAGCGTTGTGGGAGTCTCTGGAAACACCATATATTTT CSVVGVSGNTIYF
TRBJ1-1 TRBD1 NA TRBV29-1 TGCAGCGTTGAGGACAGGGACACTGAAGCTTTCTTT CSVEDRDTEAFF